One and the same sample provided the 21 T cell receptor beta chains below, sequenced in a study of shared clonotypes between healthy human individuals (dated by TCRdb to about 2020). Libraries were made using the immunoSEQ multiplex PCR assay. TCRdb mirrors the immuneACCESS table, restricted to in-frame sequences. Some clones are absent from its copies; in checked studies, under half trace to an unresolved V gene, and the reason for the others is unknown. Here the sample has 700,000 or so clones; approximately 75% occur a single time. Clones ranked in the top ten supply 1.8% of the sample. Sequencing was performed on memory CD4+ T cells sorted from blood. Per the publication, the cell subset or site label means: CD45RA-negative fraction. The source is a woman under 40 in good health.

This clone was observed a few times. The V gene is TRBV27, the J gene TRBJ2-7; 10 bases match TRBD1. The CDR3 consists of 15 residues. After removal of 5 bases from V and 3 bases from J, the junction contained 7 bases not matched to a gene. Germline V gene sequence: CDR1 MNHEY, CDR2 SMNVEV (reference sequence). The chain's CDR3 is CASSGQGGSDYEQYF. The CDR3 DNA reads TGTGCCAGCAGTGGACAGGGGGGTTCAGACTACGAGCAGTACTTC.

This clone was observed a few times. The chain combines TRBV11-2 with TRBJ2-1; possible D gene TRBD1, 7 bases. V shed 4 bases and J shed 6 bases, with 19 bases lying between them. This CDR3 contains 16 residues. In germline, CDR1 is SGHAT, CDR2 FQNNGV. CDR3 sequence (DNA): TGTGCCAGCAGCTCCCCCGACAGACAGGGAGGCAATGAGCAGTTCTTC. It specifies CASSSPDRQGGNEQFF.

The chain combines TRBV6-1 with TRBJ2-2; D may be TRBD1 (5 bases). V lost 8 bases to trimming and J lost 4 bases, with 8 bases between them. This CDR3 region has 12 residues. The V gene's germline CDR1 is MNHNS and CDR2 SASEGT. The CDR3 coding sequence is TGTGCCAGCGCGACAGTCACCGGGGAGCTGTTTTTT. Protein product: CASATVTGELFF.

The chain's CDR3 is CASSPGTSGDGSEQYF. The CDR3 coding sequence is TGTGCCAGCTCACCGGGGACTAGCGGGGATGGGTCCGAGCAGTACTTC. This sequence joins TRBV18 and TRBJ2-7; TRBD2 matches 13 bases. CDR1 is KGHSH, CDR2 LQKENI, per germline. Trimming cost V 3 bases and J 6 bases; bases outside gene matches: 8. This CDR3 is 16 amino acids long.

As regards this clone: A far larger clone is a single base away, which makes a read error likely. Different DNA sequences within this sample yield the same CDR3. The chain employs TRBV7-9 and TRBJ1-1, with 7 bases matching TRBD1. The V segment lost 3 bases and the J segment 1 base; nucleotides outside the gene matches: 2. The CDR3 covers 14 residues. Per germline, CDR1 SEHNR and CDR2 FQNEAQ (reference sequence). The CDR3 protein is CASSLQGGNTEAFF. The CDR3 region has the DNA TGTGCCAGCAGCTTGCAGGGGGGGAACACTGAAGCTTTCTTT. Using reference TRBV7-9 and TRBJ1-1 for the parts outside the CDR3, the full variable domain is DTGVSQNPRHKITKRGQNVTFRCDPISEHNRLYWYRQTLGQGPEFLTYFQNEAQLEKSRLLSDRFSAERPKGSFSTLEIQRTEQGDSAMYLCASSLQGGNTEAFFGQGTRLTVV.

The chain links TRBV27 to TRBJ1-1, with 8 bases matching TRBD1. The CDR3 sequence is 15 residues long. Germline V gene sequence: CDR1 MNHEY, CDR2 SMNVEV (reference sequence). Trimming removed 7 bases from V and 6 bases from J; junction bases left unmatched: 13. In DNA form, the CDR3 reads TGTGCCAGCACCGTAAATTATGACAGGGGAGCTGAAGCTTTCTTT. It yields the protein CASTVNYDRGAEAFF.

J is TRBJ2-2 and V is TRBV27, with 10 positions matching TRBD2. With 8 bases clipped from V and 4 bases from J, the junction kept 4 bases outside the gene matches. The CDR3 contains 14 residues. Germline lookup yields CDR1 MNHEY and CDR2 SMNVEV (reference sequence). CDR3 DNA: TGTGCCAGCGCTCGGACTAGCGGCACCGGGGAGCTGTTTTTT. This gives the protein CASARTSGTGELFF.

The sample holds a few counts of this clone. The rearrangement uses TRBV10-3 and TRBJ1-1; no reliable D call. Germline V CDR1 and CDR2: ENHRY, SYGVKD. V lost 7 bases, J lost 0 bases, and 9 bases lay in between. The CDR3 loop spans 13 amino acids. The DNA for the CDR3 is TGTGCCATCACTCACGGATTGAACACTGAAGCTTTCTTT. Translating it yields CAITHGLNTEAFF.

V is TRBV11-2 and J is TRBJ1-1; D unclear. The V gene lost 2 bases and the J gene lost 0 bases, with 7 bases spanning the gap. This CDR3 is built from 14 residues. CDR1 and CDR2 from the germline V gene are SGHAT and FQNNGV. CDR3 protein: CASSLNQMNTEAFF. CDR3 nucleotide sequence: TGTGCCAGCAGCTTAAATCAGATGAACACTGAAGCTTTCTTT.

This clone was seen at least ten times. This CDR3 is CASSESGGNSYNEQFF. The CDR3 nucleotides read TGTGCCAGCAGTGAAAGCGGGGGGAACTCCTACAATGAGCAGTTCTTC. The V gene is TRBV25-1, the J gene TRBJ2-1, with 9 bases aligning to TRBD2. This CDR3 has 16 amino acids. V shed 2 bases, J shed 0 bases, and the junction held 2 bases outside the gene matches. Germline assignment: CDR1 MGHDK and CDR2 SYGVNS.

CDR3 DNA: TGCGCCAGCAGGGACCCGGGGGCAAATAGGCAGTATTTT. The encoded protein is CASRDPGANRQYF. The V gene is TRBV10-2, the J gene TRBJ2-3, with D perhaps assigned TRBD1 or TRBD2 (6 bases each). The V and J ends lost 6 bases and 11 bases respectively, with 18 bases between them. The CDR3 runs to 13 residues. Germline-derived CDR1 and CDR2 are WSHSY and SAAADI.

V and J are TRBV27 and TRBJ2-2; 9 nucleotides align to TRBD1. J was trimmed by 6 bases and V by 5 bases; bases with no gene match: 7. CDR3 length equals 15 residues. CDR1 and CDR2 from the germline V gene are MNHEY and SMNVEV (reference sequence). The CDR3 is CASSRDRGESGELFF. The DNA for the CDR3 is TGTGCCAGCAGTCGCGACAGGGGGGAGTCCGGGGAGCTGTTTTTT.

The chain couples TRBV28 to TRBJ2-7; 9 nucleotides match TRBD2. The CDR3 spans 16 residues. Germline V gene sequence: CDR1 MDHEN, CDR2 SYDVKM. V shed 7 bases and J 2 bases; nucleotides not matched to a gene: 12. The CDR3 loop reads CASTALGAGGTYEQYF. DNA for the CDR3: TGTGCCAGCACGGCCTTGGGGGCGGGAGGGACCTACGAGCAGTACTTC.

This chain's CDR3 is CASRASGVLYEQYF. In nucleotides, the CDR3 is TGTGCCAGCCGAGCCTCAGGGGTACTCTACGAGCAGTACTTC. This chain links TRBV7-9 with TRBJ2-7; maybe TRBD1 (6 bases). Trimming pared 8 bases from V and 3 bases from J, leaving 17 bases between. CDR3 length equals 14 residues. Germline loops: CDR1 SEHNR, CDR2 FQNEAQ (reference sequence).

The chain uses TRBV5-6 and TRBJ2-3, with D possibly being TRBD1 or TRBD2 (5 bases each). Trimming took 4 bases from V and 0 from J, leaving 12 bases between them. Germline CDR1 reads SGHDT; CDR2 reads YYEEEE. The CDR3 extends over 15 amino acids. CDR3 residues: CASSAGTGSTDTQYF. CDR3 DNA sequence: TGTGCCAGCAGCGCAGGGACGGGAAGCACAGATACGCAGTATTTT.

The V call is TRBV11-2, the J call TRBJ2-7; 7 nucleotides agree with TRBD2. V dropped 4 bases and J dropped 5; count of bases not matched to a gene: 8. This CDR3 has 14 residues. CDR1 and CDR2 from the germline V gene are SGHAT and FQNNGV. The CDR3 sequence: CASSSSSGIHEQYF. The CDR3 DNA reads TGTGCCAGCAGCTCGTCCAGCGGGATCCACGAGCAGTACTTC.

DNA for the CDR3: TGTGCCAGCAGCCAAGCCGGGACAGGGGGCGTTAATGAAAAACTGTTTTTT. Its protein product is CASSQAGTGGVNEKLFF. This chain connects TRBV7-6 to TRBJ1-4; 12 positions agree with TRBD1. CDR1 is SGHVS, CDR2 FNYEAQ, per germline. The CDR3 covers 17 residues. V lost 5 bases and J lost 4; bases outside the gene matches: 8.

The rearrangement joins TRBV14 to TRBJ2-1; TRBD2 matches 11 bases. With 4 bases clipped from V and 6 bases from J, the junction kept 5 bases outside the gene matches. The CDR3 is 15 amino acids. The germline gives CDR1 SGHDN, CDR2 FVKESK. As DNA, the CDR3 is TGTGCCAGCAGCCGTAGCGGGAGGGCTTCCAATGAGCAGTTCTTC. Translating it yields CASSRSGRASNEQFF. Using reference TRBV14 and TRBJ2-1 for the parts outside the CDR3, the full variable domain is EAGVTQFPSHSVIEKGQTVTLRCDPISGHDNLYWYRRVMGKEIKFLLHFVKESKQDESGMPNNRFLAERTGGTYSTLKVQPAELEDSGVYFCASSRSGRASNEQFFGPGTRLTVL.

Worth noting for this clone: This sample also contains other DNA sequences that code for the same CDR3. The chain employs TRBV20-1 and TRBJ2-7; D uncertain. V lost 3 bases and J 1 base, leaving 4 bases between the germline ends. The length of the CDR3 is 11 residues. Germline CDR1 and CDR2: DFQATT and SNEGSKA (reference sequence). CDR3 DNA: TGCAGTGCTAGGTTGTCCTACGAGCAGTACTTC. Residues: CSARLSYEQYF.

This chain joins TRBV28 and TRBJ2-1; D gene ambiguous. V was clipped by 2 bases and J by 8 bases, with 10 bases between them. Germline assignment: CDR1 MDHEN and CDR2 SYDVKM. This CDR3 spans 13 amino acids. The CDR3 loop is CASSLVSPHEQFF. For the CDR3, the DNA is TGTGCCAGCAGTTTAGTTAGCCCCCATGAGCAGTTCTTC.

This clone was detected once. The CDR3 DNA reads TGTGCCAGACAACAGGGGTCTAACTCTGGGGCCAACGTCCTGACTTTC. It yields the protein CARQQGSNSGANVLTF. V is TRBV2 and J is TRBJ2-6; 7 nucleotides line up with TRBD1. Germline V gene data show CDR1 as SNHLY and CDR2 as FYNNEI. This CDR3 region has 16 residues. V was clipped by 9 bases and J by 0 bases; unmatched bases: 8. The variable domain in full, completed from reference TRBV2 and TRBJ2-6, reads EPEVTQTPSHQVTQMGQEVILRCVPISNHLYFYWYRQILGQKVEFLVSFYNNEISEKSEIFDDQFSVERPDGSNFTLKIRSTKLEDSAMYFCARQQGSNSGANVLTFGAGSRLTVL.